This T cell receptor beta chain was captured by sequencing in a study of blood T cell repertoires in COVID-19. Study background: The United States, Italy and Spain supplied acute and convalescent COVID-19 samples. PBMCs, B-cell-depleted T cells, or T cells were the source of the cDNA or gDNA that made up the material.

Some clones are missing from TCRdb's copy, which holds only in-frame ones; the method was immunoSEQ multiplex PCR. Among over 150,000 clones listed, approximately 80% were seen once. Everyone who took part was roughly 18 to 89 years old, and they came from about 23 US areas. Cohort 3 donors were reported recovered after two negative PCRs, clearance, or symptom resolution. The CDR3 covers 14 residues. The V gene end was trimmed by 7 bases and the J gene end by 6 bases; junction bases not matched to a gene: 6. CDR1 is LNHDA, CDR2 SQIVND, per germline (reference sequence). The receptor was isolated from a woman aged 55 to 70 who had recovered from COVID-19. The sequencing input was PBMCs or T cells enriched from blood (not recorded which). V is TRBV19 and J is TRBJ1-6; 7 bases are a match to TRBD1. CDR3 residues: CASTIQGSNSPLHF. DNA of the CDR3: TGTGCCAGTACCATACAGGGGTCTAATTCACCCCTCCACTTT.